This T cell receptor beta chain was obtained from a study of T cells in Graves' hyperthyroidism and ophthalmopathy. To note about this clonotype: Its antigen remains unidentified.

V gave up 7 bases and J gave up 13 bases, with 17 bases separating them. The CDR3 totals 12 residues. Study-level results: Most expanded thyroid clonotypes above 0.001 recurred in blood.

Any patient presenting with uncontrolled infection, other autoimmune disease, pregnancy or lactation was left out. The PBMCs studied were ones that came from 8.5 to 10 ml fresh peripheral blood. What was amplified from RNA transcripts were TCR beta CDR3 regions. Using the HTBI primer set, a first-round RT-PCR was run on the TCR CDR3. One entry per CDR3 protein, called by TCRdb with MiXCR from the multiplex PCR reads. The sample lists 300,000 to 450,000 distinct CDR3 sequences, about 15% occurring once. The TCR sequence derives from a woman aged 25 to 39 with Graves' hyperthyroidism that later progressed to Graves' ophthalmopathy. The sample comprised blood. This chain uses TRBV12-3 or TRBV12-4 with TRBJ1-5; D is uncertain. The CDR3 DNA reads as TGTGCCAGCACCCTTGGGAGCCGACCGCAGCATTTT. Protein product: CASTLGSRPQHF.